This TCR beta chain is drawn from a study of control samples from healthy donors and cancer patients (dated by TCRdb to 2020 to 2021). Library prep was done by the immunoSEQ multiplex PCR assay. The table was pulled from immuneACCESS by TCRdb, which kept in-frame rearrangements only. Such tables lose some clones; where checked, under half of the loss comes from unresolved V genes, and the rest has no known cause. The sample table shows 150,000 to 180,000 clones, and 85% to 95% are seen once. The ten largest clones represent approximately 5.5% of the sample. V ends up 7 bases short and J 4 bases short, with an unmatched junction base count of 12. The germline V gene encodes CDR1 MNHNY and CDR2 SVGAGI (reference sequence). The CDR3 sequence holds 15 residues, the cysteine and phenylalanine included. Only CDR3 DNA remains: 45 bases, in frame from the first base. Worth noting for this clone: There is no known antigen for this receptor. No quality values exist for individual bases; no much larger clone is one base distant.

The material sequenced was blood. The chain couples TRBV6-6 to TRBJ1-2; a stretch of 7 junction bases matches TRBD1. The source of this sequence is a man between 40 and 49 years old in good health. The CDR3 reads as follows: CASTEPGTASYGYTF. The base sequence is TGTGCCAGCACCGAACCCGGGACAGCTTCCTATGGCTACACCTTC.